A single sample is the source of the 28 T cell receptor beta chains below, sequenced in a study of shared clonotypes between healthy human individuals. The table came from immunoSEQ multiplex PCR; TCRdb's copy has only in-frame clones and leaves some out. The top ten clones hold around 1.1% of a sample with over 2 million clones, about 95% of them seen once. It was CD45RO-negative cells, positively selected for CCR7, that made up naive CD8 cells, with terminally differentiated effector memory CD45RA+ cells excluded. Sequenced sample: naive CD8+ T cells sorted from blood. The receptor set was obtained from a young man in good health.

V gene TRBV4-1 combines with J gene TRBJ2-1; 8 bases are a match to TRBD1. Germline CDR1 is MGHRA and CDR2 is YSYEKL. The CDR3 consists of 16 residues. The V segment lost 1 base and the J segment 3 bases; nucleotides outside the gene matches: 5. The CDR3 spells CASSQVPGGVYNEQFF. The CDR3, as DNA: TGCGCCAGCAGCCAAGTGCCAGGGGGCGTCTACAATGAGCAGTTCTTC.

The chain couples TRBV18 to TRBJ2-3; 9 bases align to TRBD2. In germline, CDR1 is KGHSH, CDR2 LQKENI. CDR3 length: 18 amino acids. The V segment lost 3 bases and the J segment 5 bases; nucleotides outside the gene matches: 15. The CDR3 sequence: CASSPPWGSGGPEDTQYF. The CDR3 nucleotides read TGTGCCAGCTCACCCCCCTGGGGGAGCGGGGGGCCAGAAGATACGCAGTATTTT. The full variable domain, in which reference TRBV18 and TRBJ2-3 provide the parts outside the CDR3, is NAGVMQNPRHLVRRRGQEARLRCSPMKGHSHVYWYRQLPEEGLKFMVYLQKENIIDESGMPKERFSAEFPKEGPSILRIQQVVRGDSAAYFCASSPPWGSGGPEDTQYFGPGTRLTVL.

The chain links TRBV19 to TRBJ1-5, with D tentatively TRBD1 (6 bases). Germline V gene data show CDR1 as LNHDA and CDR2 as SQIVND (reference sequence). This CDR3 comprises 15 residues. V lost 1 base and J lost 6, with 13 bases in between. The CDR3 bases are TGTGCCAGTAGTATAGGATCAGGGGTGGGTCAGCCCCAGCATTTT. The encoded protein is CASSIGSGVGQPQHF. The full variable domain, completed using reference TRBV19 and TRBJ1-5, is DGGITQSPKYLFRKEGQNVTLSCEQNLNHDAMYWYRQDPGQGLRLIYYSQIVNDFQKGDIAEGYSVSREKKESFPLTVTSAQKNPTAFYLCASSIGSGVGQPQHFGDGTRLSIL.

The rearrangement joins TRBV5-1 to TRBJ2-3; D unresolved. Trimming removed 6 bases from V and 0 bases from J, with 8 bases in between. This CDR3 contains 13 residues. Germline V gene lookup returns CDR1 SGHRS and CDR2 YFSETQ. The CDR3 spells CASIGQSTDTQYF. CDR3 nucleotides: TGCGCCAGCATCGGGCAGAGCACAGATACGCAGTATTTT.

The rearrangement links TRBV2 to TRBJ2-2; no definite D call. This CDR3 is built from 13 residues. Deletions cut 2 bases from V and 2 bases from J, with 3 bases between. Germline V CDR1 and CDR2: SNHLY, FYNNEI. CDR3 region: CASSEFNTGELFF. The CDR3 region has the DNA TGTGCCAGCAGTGAATTTAACACCGGGGAGCTGTTTTTT.

V usage is TRBV13 and J usage is TRBJ1-4; the match to TRBD1 covers 10 bases. V lost 5 bases to trimming and J lost 10 bases; unmatched junction nucleotides: 13. The CDR3 extends over 16 amino acids. Looked up from germline, CDR1 is PRHDT and CDR2 is FYEKMQ (reference sequence). In DNA, the CDR3 is TGTGCCAGCAGCCCCCTCGGGGACAGGGGTTCCGGAAAACTGTTTTTT. It is translated as CASSPLGDRGSGKLFF.

This rearrangement joins TRBV6-6 to TRBJ1-4, with D unclear. In germline, CDR1 is MNHNY, CDR2 SVGAGI (reference sequence). CDR3 length: 16 residues. The V end lost 1 base, the J end lost 6 bases, and 15 bases lay between the germline ends. The CDR3 DNA reads as TGTGCCAGCAGTTACTTCGTTGCGGGGAGGGATGAAAAACTGTTTTTT. Translating it yields CASSYFVAGRDEKLFF.

The DNA of the CDR3 is TGTGCCAGCAGTGACTTCGCCGGGCTCACAGATACGCAGTATTTT. It translates to CASSDFAGLTDTQYF. The V and J genes are TRBV2 and TRBJ2-3; D not certain. The length of the CDR3 is 15 residues. In germline, CDR1 is SNHLY, CDR2 FYNNEI. V dropped 3 bases and J dropped 2 bases, with 12 bases sitting between them. The whole variable domain, filled in from reference TRBV2 and TRBJ2-3, reads EPEVTQTPSHQVTQMGQEVILRCVPISNHLYFYWYRQILGQKVEFLVSFYNNEISEKSEIFDDQFSVERPDGSNFTLKIRSTKLEDSAMYFCASSDFAGLTDTQYFGPGTRLTVL.

The chain uses TRBV27 and TRBJ2-3, with D hard to call. Trimming left V 3 bases short and J 2 bases short, with 9 bases between. CDR3 size: 14 residues. Germline V gene lookup returns CDR1 MNHEY and CDR2 SMNVEV (reference sequence). The CDR3 DNA follows: TGTGCCAGCAGTTTGTACAGATTCACAGATACGCAGTATTTT. This codes for CASSLYRFTDTQYF.

This rearrangement joins TRBV6-5 to TRBJ2-3; the D call may be TRBD1 or TRBD2 (5 bases each). V dropped 2 bases and J dropped 3 bases, with 12 bases sitting between them. CDR3 length: 15 amino acids. The germline V gene encodes CDR1 MNHEY and CDR2 SVGAGI. This chain's CDR3 is CASSYLGTDTDTQYF. The DNA of the CDR3 is TGTGCCAGCAGTTACCTGGGGACCGATACAGATACGCAGTATTTT.

In the case of this clone: Different DNA sequences within this sample yield the same CDR3. The chain joins TRBV6-5 to TRBJ2-1, with 8 bases identical to TRBD2. The CDR3 loop spans 16 amino acids. The J segment lost 0 bases and the V segment lost 0 bases, leaving 1 base of the junction unmatched. Germline V gives CDR1 MNHEY, CDR2 SVGAGI. The CDR3 spells CASSYSAGGSYNEQFF. Written as DNA, the CDR3 is TGTGCCAGCAGTTACTCGGCGGGGGGCTCCTACAATGAGCAGTTCTTC.

V gene TRBV6-5 combines with J gene TRBJ2-7, with a weak D call TRBD2 (5 bases). Germline V lookup: CDR1 MNHEY, CDR2 SVGAGI. This CDR3 region has 14 residues. V was pared by 2 bases and J by 5 bases, with 13 bases between. CDR3 nucleotides: TGTGCCAGCAGTTACGCTGGGTGGGAGCACGAGCAGTACTTC. It encodes CASSYAGWEHEQYF.

This chain joins TRBV18 and TRBJ2-7; possibly TRBD1 or TRBD2 for D (6 bases each). The V end was cut by 3 bases, the J end by 4 bases, with 10 bases between. The CDR3 spans 13 residues. The germline gives CDR1 KGHSH, CDR2 LQKENI. This chain's CDR3 is CASSPGGWYEQYF. The CDR3 nucleotides are TGTGCCAGCTCACCGGGGGGCTGGTACGAGCAGTACTTC. Together with reference TRBV18 and TRBJ2-7, the CDR3 gives the full variable domain: NAGVMQNPRHLVRRRGQEARLRCSPMKGHSHVYWYRQLPEEGLKFMVYLQKENIIDESGMPKERFSAEFPKEGPSILRIQQVVRGDSAAYFCASSPGGWYEQYFGPGTRLTVT.

The rearrangement links TRBV10-2 to TRBJ1-2; D not resolved. CDR3 size: 13 residues. With 4 bases removed from V and 3 bases from J, the gap between germline ends came to 9 bases. Germline V lookup: CDR1 WSHSY, CDR2 SAAADI. This chain's CDR3 is CASSGAAYYGYTF. The CDR3 DNA reads TGCGCCAGCAGTGGAGCAGCCTACTATGGCTACACCTTC.

The rearrangement links TRBV4-1 to TRBJ1-3; D not resolved. V gave up 4 bases and J gave up 0 bases, with 10 bases separating them. Germline values: CDR1 MGHRA, CDR2 YSYEKL. This CDR3 comprises 15 residues. CDR3 region: CASSPFDLSGNTIYF. DNA of the CDR3: TGCGCCAGCAGCCCTTTTGACCTCTCTGGAAACACCATATATTTT.

This clone was observed once. This chain joins TRBV7-9 and TRBJ2-7, with 7 bases identical to TRBD1. This CDR3 spans 15 amino acids. J gave up 3 bases and V 1 base, and 6 bases lay outside the gene matches. Per germline, CDR1 SEHNR and CDR2 FQNEAQ (reference sequence). This CDR3 is CASSLGQGTGYEQYF. The CDR3 DNA sequence: TGTGCCAGCAGCTTAGGACAGGGTACGGGCTACGAGCAGTACTTC.

In nucleotides, the CDR3 is TGTGCCAGCAGTGGAAATACAGGGGGCGTAGGTGAAAAACTGTTTTTT. Translated, it gives CASSGNTGGVGEKLFF. The rearrangement links TRBV6-1 to TRBJ1-4, with 9 bases fitting TRBD1. This CDR3 is 16 amino acids long. The V gene's germline CDR1 is MNHNS and CDR2 SASEGT. J gave up 7 bases and V 4 bases, and 10 bases lay outside the gene matches.

Regarding this clone: This CDR3 is also generated by other DNA sequences in the sample. The rearrangement joins TRBV11-2 to TRBJ2-7; no definite D call. The germline CDR1 and CDR2 sequences are SGHAT and FQNNGV. The V gene lost 1 base and the J gene lost 3 bases, with 7 bases spanning the gap. The CDR3 length is 13 residues. DNA of the CDR3: TGTGCCAGCAGCTTAGGTCTGGACTACGAGCAGTACTTC. Its protein product is CASSLGLDYEQYF.

J is TRBJ2-2 and V is TRBV6-5; D is ambiguous. The V gene's germline CDR1 is MNHEY and CDR2 SVGAGI. This CDR3 has 13 amino acids. V was trimmed by 5 bases and J by 4 bases, leaving 8 bases between them. CDR3 sequence: CASSTRFTGELFF. The CDR3 region has the DNA TGTGCCAGCAGTACGAGGTTCACCGGGGAGCTGTTTTTT.

V gene TRBV27 combines with J gene TRBJ2-7; D is undetermined. The CDR3 loop spans 12 amino acids. V lost 2 bases and J 7 bases, leaving 9 bases between the germline ends. In germline, CDR1 is MNHEY, CDR2 SMNVEV (reference sequence). For the CDR3, the DNA is TGTGCCAGCAGTTTAATCGGGCTGGAGCAGTACTTC. This encodes CASSLIGLEQYF.

CDR3 residues: CASSQLAEFTYNEQFF. The CDR3 bases are TGCGCCAGCAGCCAATTAGCGGAATTCACCTACAATGAGCAGTTCTTC. The chain couples TRBV4-3 to TRBJ2-1; perhaps TRBD2 as D (6 bases). Per germline, CDR1 LGHNA and CDR2 YSLEER. This CDR3 has 16 residues. V dropped 2 bases and J dropped 2 bases, with 13 bases sitting between them.

V is TRBV28 and J is TRBJ2-1, with D uncertain. Between the trimmed V and J ends, which lost 3 bases and 8 bases, there was a span of 11 bases. Per the germline V gene, CDR1 is MDHEN and CDR2 is SYDVKM. The CDR3 has 13 residues. The CDR3 is CASSFSRFDEQFF. Written as DNA, the CDR3 is TGTGCCAGCAGTTTTAGCAGGTTCGATGAGCAGTTCTTC.

The CDR3 loop is CASSQIFSGGLPDTQYF. CDR3 nucleotides: TGCGCCAGCAGCCAAATTTTTAGTGGAGGGCTCCCAGATACGCAGTATTTT. The chain links TRBV4-3 to TRBJ2-3; D might be TRBD2 (6 bases). There are 17 residues in the CDR3. Germline V gene sequence: CDR1 LGHNA, CDR2 YSLEER. Deletions cut 2 bases from V and 4 bases from J, with 19 bases between.

V is TRBV7-9 and J is TRBJ2-5; D not resolved. Trimming took 5 bases from V and 2 from J, leaving 9 bases between them. CDR1 SEHNR and CDR2 FQNEAQ come from the germline V gene (reference sequence). This CDR3 comprises 13 residues. The CDR3 DNA reads as TGTGCCAGCAGCACCCCAAGTCAAGAGACCCAGTACTTC. Translated: CASSTPSQETQYF.

V gene TRBV29-1 combines with J gene TRBJ1-1; unclear D gene. CDR1 and CDR2 (germline): SQVTM, ANQGSEA. The CDR3 loop spans 12 amino acids. The CDR3 region is CTVRGERTEAFF. The CDR3 DNA reads TGCACCGTCCGTGGGGAGAGGACTGAAGCTTTCTTT.

Comment on this clone: The sample holds other DNA sequences that translate to the same CDR3. V gene TRBV30 combines with J gene TRBJ2-1, with D unresolved. Looked up from germline, CDR1 is GTSNPN and CDR2 is SVGIG (reference sequence). Trimming took 3 bases from V and 6 from J, leaving 9 bases between them. The CDR3 has 12 residues. The chain's CDR3 is CAWSLGPNEQFF. CDR3 DNA sequence: TGTGCCTGGAGCCTAGGACCCAATGAGCAGTTCTTC.

CDR3 amino acids: CASSLGEEGRNYEQYF. Written as DNA, the CDR3 is TGTGCCAGCAGCTTAGGGGAGGAAGGGAGGAACTACGAGCAGTACTTC. This chain links TRBV7-9 with TRBJ2-7; a possible D gene is TRBD2 (6 bases). V shed 1 base and J shed 3 bases, with 16 bases lying between them. Germline lookup yields CDR1 SEHNR and CDR2 FQNEAQ (reference sequence). The CDR3 extends over 16 amino acids.

The CDR3 coding sequence is TGTGCCAGCAGCTTGGCCTACACCGGGGAGCTGTTTTTT. This sequence encodes CASSLAYTGELFF. The chain is built from TRBV5-8 and TRBJ2-2; D unresolved. V shed 0 bases and J shed 3 bases, with 3 bases lying between them. Germline CDR1 is SGHTS and CDR2 is YDEGEE. There are 13 residues in the CDR3.